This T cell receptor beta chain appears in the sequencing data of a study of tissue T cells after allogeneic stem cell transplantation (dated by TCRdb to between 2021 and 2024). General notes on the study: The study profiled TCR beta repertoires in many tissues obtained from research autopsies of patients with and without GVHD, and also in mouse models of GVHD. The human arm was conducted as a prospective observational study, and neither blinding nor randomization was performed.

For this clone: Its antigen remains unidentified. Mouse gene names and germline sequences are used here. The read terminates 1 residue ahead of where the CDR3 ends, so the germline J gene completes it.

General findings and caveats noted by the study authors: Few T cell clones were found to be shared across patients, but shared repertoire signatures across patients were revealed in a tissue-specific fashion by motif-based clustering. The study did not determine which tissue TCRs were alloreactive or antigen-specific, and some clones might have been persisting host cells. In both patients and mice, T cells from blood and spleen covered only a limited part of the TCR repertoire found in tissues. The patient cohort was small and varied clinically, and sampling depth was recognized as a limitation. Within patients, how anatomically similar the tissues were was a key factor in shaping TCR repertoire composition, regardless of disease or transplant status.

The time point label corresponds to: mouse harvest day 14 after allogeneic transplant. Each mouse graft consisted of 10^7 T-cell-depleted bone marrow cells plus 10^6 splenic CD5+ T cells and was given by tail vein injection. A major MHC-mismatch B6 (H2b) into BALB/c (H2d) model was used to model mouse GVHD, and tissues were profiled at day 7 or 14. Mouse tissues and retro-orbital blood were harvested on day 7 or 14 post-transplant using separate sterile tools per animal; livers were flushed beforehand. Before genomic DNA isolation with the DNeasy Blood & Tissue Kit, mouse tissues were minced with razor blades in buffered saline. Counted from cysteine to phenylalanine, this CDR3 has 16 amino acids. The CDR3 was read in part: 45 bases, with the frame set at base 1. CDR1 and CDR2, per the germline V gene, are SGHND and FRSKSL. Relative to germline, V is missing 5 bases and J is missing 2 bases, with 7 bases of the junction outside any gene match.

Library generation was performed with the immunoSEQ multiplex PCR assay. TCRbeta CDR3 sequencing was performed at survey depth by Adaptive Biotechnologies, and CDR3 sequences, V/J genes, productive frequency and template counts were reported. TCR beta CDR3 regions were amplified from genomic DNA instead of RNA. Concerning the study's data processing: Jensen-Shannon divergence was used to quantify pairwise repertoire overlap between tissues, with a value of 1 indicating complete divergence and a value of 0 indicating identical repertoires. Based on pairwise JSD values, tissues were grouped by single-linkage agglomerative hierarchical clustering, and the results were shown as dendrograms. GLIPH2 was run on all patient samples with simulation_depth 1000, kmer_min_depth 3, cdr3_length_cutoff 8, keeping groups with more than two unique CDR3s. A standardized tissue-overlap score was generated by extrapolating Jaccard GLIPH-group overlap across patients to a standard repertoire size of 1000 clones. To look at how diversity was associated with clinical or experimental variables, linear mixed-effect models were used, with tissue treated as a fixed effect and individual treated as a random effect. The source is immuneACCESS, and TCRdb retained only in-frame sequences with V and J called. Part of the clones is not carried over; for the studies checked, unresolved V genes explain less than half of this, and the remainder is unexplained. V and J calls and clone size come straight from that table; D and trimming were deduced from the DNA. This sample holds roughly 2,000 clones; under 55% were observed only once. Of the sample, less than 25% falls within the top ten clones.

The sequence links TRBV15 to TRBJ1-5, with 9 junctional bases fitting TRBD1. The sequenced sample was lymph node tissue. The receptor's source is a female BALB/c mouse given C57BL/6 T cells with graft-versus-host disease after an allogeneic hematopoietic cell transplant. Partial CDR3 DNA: TGTGCCAGCAGTCTCGGACAGGGGAGGGACAACCAGGCTCCGCTT. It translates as CASSLGQGRDNQAPL. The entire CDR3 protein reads CASSLGQGRDNQAPLF.